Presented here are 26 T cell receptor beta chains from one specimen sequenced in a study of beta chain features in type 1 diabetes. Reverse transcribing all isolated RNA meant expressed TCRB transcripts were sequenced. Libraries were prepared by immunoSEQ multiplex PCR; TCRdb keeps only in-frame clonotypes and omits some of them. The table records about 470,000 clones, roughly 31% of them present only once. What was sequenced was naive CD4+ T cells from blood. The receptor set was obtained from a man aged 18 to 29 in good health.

The CDR3 DNA reads TGCAGCGTCAAAGGACAGGGCCCCAACTACGAGCAGTACTTC. This translates into CSVKGQGPNYEQYF. The gene calls are TRBV29-1 and TRBJ2-7; TRBD1 matches 8 bases. Germline CDR1 is SQVTM and CDR2 is ANQGSEA. The CDR3 runs to 14 residues. After removal of 6 bases from V and 3 bases from J, the junction contained 10 bases not matched to a gene.

The CDR3 loop is CAWSELAGSGTQYF. CDR3 nucleotide sequence: TGTGCCTGGAGTGAACTAGCGGGTTCAGGGACCCAGTACTTC. The gene calls are TRBV30 and TRBJ2-5; 9 positions agree with TRBD2. CDR1 and CDR2 from the germline V gene are GTSNPN and SVGIG (reference sequence). V trimming: 1 base; J trimming: 7 bases; junction bases outside the gene matches: 7. This CDR3 contains 14 residues.

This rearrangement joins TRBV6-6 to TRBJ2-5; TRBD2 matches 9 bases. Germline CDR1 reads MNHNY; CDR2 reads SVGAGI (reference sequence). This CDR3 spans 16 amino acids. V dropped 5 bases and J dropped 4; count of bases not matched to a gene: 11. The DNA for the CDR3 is TGTGCCAGCAGTGCAAAGACTAGCGGAGGGAGAGAGACCCAGTACTTC. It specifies CASSAKTSGGRETQYF.

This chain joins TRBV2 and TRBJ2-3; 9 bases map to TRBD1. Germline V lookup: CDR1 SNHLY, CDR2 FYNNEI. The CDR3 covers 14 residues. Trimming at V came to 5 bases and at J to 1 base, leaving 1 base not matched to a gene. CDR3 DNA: TGTGCCAGCAGTTGGGACAGGGGCACAGATACGCAGTATTTT. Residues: CASSWDRGTDTQYF.

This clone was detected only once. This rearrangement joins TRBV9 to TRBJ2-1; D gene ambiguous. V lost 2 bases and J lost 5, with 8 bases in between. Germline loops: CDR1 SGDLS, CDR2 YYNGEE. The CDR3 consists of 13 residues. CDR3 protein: CASSVRAHNEQFF. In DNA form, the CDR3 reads TGTGCCAGCAGCGTCCGAGCCCACAATGAGCAGTTCTTC.

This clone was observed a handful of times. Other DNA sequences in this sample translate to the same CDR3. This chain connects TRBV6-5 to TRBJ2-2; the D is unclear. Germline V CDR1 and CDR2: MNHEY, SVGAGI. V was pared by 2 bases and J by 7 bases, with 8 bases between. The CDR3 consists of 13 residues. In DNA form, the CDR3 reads TGTGCCAGCAGTTACAGTAGGAGCGGGGAGCTGTTTTTT. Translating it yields CASSYSRSGELFF.

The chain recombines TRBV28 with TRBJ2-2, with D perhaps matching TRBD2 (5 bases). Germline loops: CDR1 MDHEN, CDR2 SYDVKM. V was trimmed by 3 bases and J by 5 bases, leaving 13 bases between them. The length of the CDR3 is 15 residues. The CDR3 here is CASSFRHRGTGELFF. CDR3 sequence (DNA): TGTGCCAGCAGTTTCCGACACCGAGGGACCGGGGAGCTGTTTTTT.

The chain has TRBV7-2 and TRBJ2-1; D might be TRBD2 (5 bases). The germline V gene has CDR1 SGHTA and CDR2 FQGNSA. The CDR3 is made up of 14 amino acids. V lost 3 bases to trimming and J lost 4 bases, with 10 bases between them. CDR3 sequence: CASSFRTSYNEQFF. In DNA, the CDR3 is TGTGCCAGCAGCTTCAGAACTAGTTACAATGAGCAGTTCTTC.

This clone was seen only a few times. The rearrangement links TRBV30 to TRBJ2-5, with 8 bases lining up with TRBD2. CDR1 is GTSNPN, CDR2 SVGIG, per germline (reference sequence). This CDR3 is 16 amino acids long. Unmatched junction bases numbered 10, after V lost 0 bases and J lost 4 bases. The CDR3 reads CAWSVKLAARGETQYF. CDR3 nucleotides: TGTGCCTGGAGTGTAAAACTAGCGGCCAGGGGAGAGACCCAGTACTTC.

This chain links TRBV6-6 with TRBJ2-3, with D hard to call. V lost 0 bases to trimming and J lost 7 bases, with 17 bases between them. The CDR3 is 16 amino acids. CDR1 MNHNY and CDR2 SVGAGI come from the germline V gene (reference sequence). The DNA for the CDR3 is TGTGCCAGCAGTTACTCGTCGGGTACGGTTCTTTATACGCAGTATTTT. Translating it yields CASSYSSGTVLYTQYF.

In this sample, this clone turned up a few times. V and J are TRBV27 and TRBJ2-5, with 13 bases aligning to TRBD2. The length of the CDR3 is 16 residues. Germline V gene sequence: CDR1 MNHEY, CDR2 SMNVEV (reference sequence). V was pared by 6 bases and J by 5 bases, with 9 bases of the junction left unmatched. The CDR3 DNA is TGTGCCAGCAGGACCCGGGGACTAGCGGGATTGGAGACCCAGTACTTC. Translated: CASRTRGLAGLETQYF.

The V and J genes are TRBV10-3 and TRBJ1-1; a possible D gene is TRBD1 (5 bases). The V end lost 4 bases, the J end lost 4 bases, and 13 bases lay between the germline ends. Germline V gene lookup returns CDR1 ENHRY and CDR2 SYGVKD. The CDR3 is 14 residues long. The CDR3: CAISVAGAGTEAFF. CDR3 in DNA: TGTGCCATCAGTGTGGCCGGGGCAGGCACTGAAGCTTTCTTT.

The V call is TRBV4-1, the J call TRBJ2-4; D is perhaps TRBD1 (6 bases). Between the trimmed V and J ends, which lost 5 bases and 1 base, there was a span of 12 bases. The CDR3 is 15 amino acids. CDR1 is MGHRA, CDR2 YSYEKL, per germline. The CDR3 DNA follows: TGCGCCAGCAGCGATCAGGGGCGGGCCAAAAACATTCAGTACTTC. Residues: CASSDQGRAKNIQYF.

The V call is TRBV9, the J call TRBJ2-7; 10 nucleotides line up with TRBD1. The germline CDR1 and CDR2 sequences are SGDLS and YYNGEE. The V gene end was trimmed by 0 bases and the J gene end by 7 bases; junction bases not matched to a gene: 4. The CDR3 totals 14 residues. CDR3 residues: CASSVAGTGVEQYF. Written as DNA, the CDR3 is TGTGCCAGCAGCGTAGCCGGGACAGGGGTTGAGCAGTACTTC.

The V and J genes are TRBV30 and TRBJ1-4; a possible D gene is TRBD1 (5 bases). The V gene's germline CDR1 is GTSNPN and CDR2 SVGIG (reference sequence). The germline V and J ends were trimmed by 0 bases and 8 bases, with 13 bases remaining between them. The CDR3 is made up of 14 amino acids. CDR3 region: CAWSVGTTREKLFF. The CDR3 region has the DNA TGTGCCTGGAGTGTAGGGACCACACGGGAAAAACTGTTTTTT.

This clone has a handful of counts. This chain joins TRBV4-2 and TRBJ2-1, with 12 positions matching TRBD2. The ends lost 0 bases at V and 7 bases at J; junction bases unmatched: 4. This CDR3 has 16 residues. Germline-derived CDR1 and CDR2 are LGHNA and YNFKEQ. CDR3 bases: TGTGCCAGCAGCCAAGAGACTAGCGGGAGAGATAATGAGCAGTTCTTC. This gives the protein CASSQETSGRDNEQFF.

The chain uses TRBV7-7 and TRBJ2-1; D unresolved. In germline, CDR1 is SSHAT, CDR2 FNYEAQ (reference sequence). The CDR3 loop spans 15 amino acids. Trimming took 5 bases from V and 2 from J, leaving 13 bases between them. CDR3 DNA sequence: TGTGCCAGCAGCCCCCTAGTACTTCCCTACAATGAGCAGTTCTTC. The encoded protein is CASSPLVLPYNEQFF.

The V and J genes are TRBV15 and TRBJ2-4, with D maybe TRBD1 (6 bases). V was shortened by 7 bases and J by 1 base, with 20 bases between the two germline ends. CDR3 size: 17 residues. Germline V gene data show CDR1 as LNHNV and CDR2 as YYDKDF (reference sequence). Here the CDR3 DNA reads TGTGCCACCAAACCGAAGGGGCAGGGGTGGGCCAAAAACATTCAGTACTTC. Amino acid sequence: CATKPKGQGWAKNIQYF.

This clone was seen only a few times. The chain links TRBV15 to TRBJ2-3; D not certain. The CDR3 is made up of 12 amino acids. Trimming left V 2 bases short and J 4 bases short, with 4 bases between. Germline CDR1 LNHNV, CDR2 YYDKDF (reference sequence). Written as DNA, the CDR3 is TGTGCCACCAGCAGACCCCCAGATACGCAGTATTTT. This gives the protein CATSRPPDTQYF.

The CDR3, as DNA: TGTGCCAGCAGCTTAGGAGGCAAACTGAACACTGAAGCTTTCTTT. Amino acid sequence: CASSLGGKLNTEAFF. The chain joins TRBV7-6 to TRBJ1-1, with D unresolved. V was cut by 1 base and J by 0 bases, with 9 bases left in between. The CDR3 spans 15 residues. Germline V gene sequence: CDR1 SGHVS, CDR2 FNYEAQ.

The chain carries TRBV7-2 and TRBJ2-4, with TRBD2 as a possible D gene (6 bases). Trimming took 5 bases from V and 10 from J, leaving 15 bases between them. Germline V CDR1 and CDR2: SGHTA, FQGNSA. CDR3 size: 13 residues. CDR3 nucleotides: TGTGCCAGCAGCCGACCGGGACTTACTATTCAGTACTTC. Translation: CASSRPGLTIQYF.

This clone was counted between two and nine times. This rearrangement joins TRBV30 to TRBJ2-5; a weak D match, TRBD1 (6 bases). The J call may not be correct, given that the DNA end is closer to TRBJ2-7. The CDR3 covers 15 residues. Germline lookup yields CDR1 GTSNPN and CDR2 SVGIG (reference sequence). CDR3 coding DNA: TGTGCCTGGAGTGTAGTCGACAGGAGGTACTACGAGCAGTACTTC. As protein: CAWSVVDRRYYEQYF.

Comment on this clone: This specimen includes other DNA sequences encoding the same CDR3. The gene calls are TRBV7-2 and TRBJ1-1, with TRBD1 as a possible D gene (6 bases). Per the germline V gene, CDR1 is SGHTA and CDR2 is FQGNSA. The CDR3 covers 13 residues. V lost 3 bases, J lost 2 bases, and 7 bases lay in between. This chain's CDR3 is CASSLGQNTEAFF. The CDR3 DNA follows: TGTGCCAGCAGCTTGGGACAAAACACTGAAGCTTTCTTT. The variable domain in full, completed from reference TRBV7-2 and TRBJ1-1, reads GAGVSQSPSNKVTEKGKDVELRCDPISGHTALYWYRQSLGQGLEFLIYFQGNSAPDKSGLPSDRFSAERTGGSVSTLTIQRTQQEDSAVYLCASSLGQNTEAFFGQGTRLTVV.

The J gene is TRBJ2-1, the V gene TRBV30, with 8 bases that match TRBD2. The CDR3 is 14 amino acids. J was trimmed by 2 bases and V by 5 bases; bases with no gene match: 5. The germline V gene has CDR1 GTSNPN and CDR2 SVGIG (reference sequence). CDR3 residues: CAWEAGAAYNEQFF. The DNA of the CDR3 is TGTGCCTGGGAAGCGGGAGCGGCCTACAATGAGCAGTTCTTC.

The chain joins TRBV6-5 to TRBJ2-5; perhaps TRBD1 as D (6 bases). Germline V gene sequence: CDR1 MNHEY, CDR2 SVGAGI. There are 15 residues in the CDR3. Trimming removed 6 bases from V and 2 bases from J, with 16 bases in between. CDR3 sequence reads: CASSPRPGVQETQYF. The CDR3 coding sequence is TGTGCCAGCAGCCCCCGACCAGGGGTTCAAGAGACCCAGTACTTC.

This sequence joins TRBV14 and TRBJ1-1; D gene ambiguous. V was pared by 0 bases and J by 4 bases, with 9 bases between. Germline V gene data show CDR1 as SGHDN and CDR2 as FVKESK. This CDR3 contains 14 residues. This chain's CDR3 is CASSQDLGSTEAFF. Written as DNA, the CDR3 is TGTGCCAGCAGCCAAGATTTAGGTAGCACTGAAGCTTTCTTT.